One sample yielded the 14 T cell receptor beta chains listed below, sequenced in a study of blood T cell repertoires in COVID-19. Repertoires were generated with immunoSEQ multiplex PCR, while TCRdb's copy carries only in-frame clones and drops some. Here the sample spans about 300,000 clones, roughly 86% being singletons. Sequenced input: peripheral blood. These receptors originate from a woman aged 25 to 39 with COVID-19, enrolled during active disease.

V gene TRBV7-8 combines with J gene TRBJ2-2; possible D gene TRBD1, 5 bases. CDR3 length equals 14 residues. The V gene's germline CDR1 is SGHVS and CDR2 FQNEAQ. V dropped 5 bases and J dropped 1 base, with 8 bases sitting between them. CDR3 nucleotide sequence: TGTGCCAGCAGCCCGACAGTGAACACCGGGGAGCTGTTTTTT. Translation gives CASSPTVNTGELFF.

The V and J genes are TRBV9 and TRBJ2-3, with 12 bases fitting TRBD2. The CDR3 loop spans 16 amino acids. V lost 4 bases, J lost 2 bases, and 5 bases stayed unmatched. Per germline, CDR1 SGDLS and CDR2 YYNGEE. This chain's CDR3 is CASSIRTSGDTDTQYF. CDR3 nucleotides: TGTGCCAGCAGCATACGGACTAGCGGGGACACAGATACGCAGTATTTT.

The chain couples TRBV15 to TRBJ1-2; weak D call: TRBD1 (5 bases). V shed 2 bases and J shed 4 bases, with 11 bases lying between them. Germline CDR1 LNHNV, CDR2 YYDKDF (reference sequence). The CDR3 contains 14 residues. The CDR3 protein is CATSRRGEGYGYTF. DNA of the CDR3: TGTGCCACCAGCAGACGGGGGGAGGGCTATGGCTACACCTTC.

V and J are TRBV11-2 and TRBJ2-7, with D uncertain. Trimming shortened V by 2 bases and J by 0 bases, and 11 bases separated the two germline ends. The germline V gene encodes CDR1 SGHAT and CDR2 FQNNGV. This CDR3 spans 15 amino acids. CDR3 coding DNA: TGTGCCAGCAGCTTACTGCCGTTCAGCTCCTACGAGCAGTACGTC. This sequence encodes CASSLLPFSSYEQYV.

This clone was seen just once. J is TRBJ1-2 and V is TRBV3-1 (or the pseudogene TRBV3-2), with D unclear. V was cut by 0 bases and J by 1 base, with 9 bases left in between. The CDR3 totals 15 residues. CDR1 is LGHDT, CDR2 YNNKEL, per germline (reference sequence). The CDR3, as DNA: TGTGCCAGCAGCCAAGATCCCAGGCTTAACTATGGCTACACCTTC. Protein product: CASSQDPRLNYGYTF.

The CDR3 DNA sequence: TGCGCCAGCAGCTTGCAGGGGGCGCACACAGATACGCAGTATTTT. Protein: CASSLQGAHTDTQYF. This rearrangement joins TRBV5-1 to TRBJ2-3; 8 positions agree with TRBD1. Germline V CDR1 and CDR2: SGHRS, YFSETQ. V was clipped by 1 base and J by 2 bases; unmatched bases: 3. CDR3 length: 15 residues.

CDR3 sequence: CASSYSIWGFNEKLFF. The DNA for the CDR3 is TGTGCCAGCAGTTACTCGATTTGGGGCTTCAATGAAAAACTGTTTTTT. The genes are TRBV6-6 and TRBJ1-4, with TRBD1 as a possible D gene (5 bases). V dropped 0 bases and J dropped 5 bases, with 13 bases sitting between them. Per germline, CDR1 MNHNY and CDR2 SVGAGI (reference sequence). This CDR3 has 16 residues.

The CDR3 sequence is CASSQKTGGQANSPLHF. In DNA, the CDR3 is TGCGCCAGCAGCCAAAAGACAGGGGGCCAGGCAAATTCACCCCTCCACTTT. The rearrangement uses TRBV4-1 and TRBJ1-6; TRBD1 matches 10 bases. This CDR3 spans 17 amino acids. The V and J ends lost 2 bases and 7 bases, in that order; junction bases with no gene match: 8. CDR1 MGHRA and CDR2 YSYEKL come from the germline V gene.

The chain links TRBV18 to TRBJ2-4; TRBD1 agrees at 10 bases. Germline CDR1 and CDR2: KGHSH and LQKENI. V trimming: 5 bases; J trimming: 8 bases; junction bases outside the gene matches: 3. The CDR3 has 13 residues. The chain's CDR3 is CASSTGTGDIQYF. Here the CDR3 DNA reads TGTGCCAGCTCAACCGGGACAGGGGACATTCAGTACTTC.

This chain links TRBV19 with TRBJ2-2; 9 bases fit TRBD1. The V and J ends lost 2 bases and 6 bases, in that order; junction bases with no gene match: 10. The CDR3 runs 17 residues. Germline V gene sequence: CDR1 LNHDA, CDR2 SQIVND (reference sequence). The CDR3 DNA follows: TGTGCCAGTAGTATAAAGACAGGGGGGGGCCTCGCCGGGGAGCTGTTTTTT. This encodes CASSIKTGGGLAGELFF.

The V gene is TRBV20-1, the J gene TRBJ1-1; 7 bases align to TRBD1. V lost 3 bases, J lost 0 bases, and 4 bases stayed unmatched. The CDR3 is 14 amino acids. The germline CDR1 and CDR2 sequences are DFQATT and SNEGSKA (reference sequence). Here the CDR3 reads CSASVGQMNTEAFF. In DNA, the CDR3 is TGCAGTGCTAGTGTGGGACAGATGAACACTGAAGCTTTCTTT.

The chain has TRBV2 and TRBJ2-2, with a weak D call TRBD2 (7 bases). Trimming left V 3 bases short and J 5 bases short, with 13 bases between. There are 15 residues in the CDR3. CDR1 is SNHLY, CDR2 FYNNEI, per germline. CDR3 protein: CASSDRGAETGELFF. The CDR3 DNA follows: TGTGCCAGCAGTGATCGGGGGGCAGAAACCGGGGAGCTGTTTTTT.

This rearrangement joins TRBV7-9 to TRBJ2-2; D might be TRBD2 (7 bases). The CDR3 runs 14 residues. Germline CDR1 and CDR2: SEHNR and FQNEAQ (reference sequence). The germline V and J ends were trimmed by 8 bases and 5 bases, with 15 bases remaining between them. In DNA, the CDR3 is TGTGCCAGCGGCCGGGGGGCATCAACCGGGGAGCTGTTTTTT. Translated: CASGRGASTGELFF.

Regarding this clone: Within the sample, other DNA sequences also encode this same CDR3. The gene calls are TRBV28 and TRBJ1-2; 8 nucleotides agree with TRBD1. The length of the CDR3 is 13 residues. The J segment lost 5 bases and the V segment lost 3 bases, leaving 2 bases of the junction unmatched. Germline assignment: CDR1 MDHEN and CDR2 SYDVKM. The CDR3 region has the DNA TGTGCCAGCAGTTTCCGACAGGGGTATGGCTACACCTTC. It yields the protein CASSFRQGYGYTF.